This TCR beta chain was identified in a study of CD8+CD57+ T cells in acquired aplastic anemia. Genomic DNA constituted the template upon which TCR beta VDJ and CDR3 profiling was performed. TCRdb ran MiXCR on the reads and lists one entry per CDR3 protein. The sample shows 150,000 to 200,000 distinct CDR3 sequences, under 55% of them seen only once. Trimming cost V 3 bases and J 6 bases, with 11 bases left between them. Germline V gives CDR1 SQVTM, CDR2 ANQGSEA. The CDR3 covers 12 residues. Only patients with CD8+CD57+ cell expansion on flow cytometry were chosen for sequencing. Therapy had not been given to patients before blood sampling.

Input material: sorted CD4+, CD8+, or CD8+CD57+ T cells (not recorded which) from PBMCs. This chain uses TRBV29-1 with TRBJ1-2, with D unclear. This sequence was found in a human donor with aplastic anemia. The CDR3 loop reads CSVDGRLHGYTF. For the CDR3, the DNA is TGCAGCGTTGACGGGAGATTACATGGCTACACCTTC.